This T cell receptor (beta chain) was sequenced during a study of T cell changes during pregnancy in multiple sclerosis. Some clones are missing from TCRdb's copy, which holds only in-frame ones; the method was immunoSEQ multiplex PCR. The sample holds approximately 96,000 clones, 92% seen once. V shed 7 bases, J shed 1 base, and the junction held 1 base outside the gene matches. Germline CDR1 and CDR2: LNHDA and SQIVND (reference sequence). The CDR3 consists of 13 residues. V and J are TRBV19 and TRBJ2-3, with 8 bases matching TRBD2. The sample was peripheral blood, taken after pregnancy. The receptor's source is a female donor in good health, enrolled as a control in a pregnancy study. The CDR3 is CASKTSGTDTQYF. The CDR3 coding sequence is TGTGCCAGTAAGACTAGCGGCACAGATACGCAGTATTTT. The variable domain in full, with the rest retrieved from reference TRBV19 and TRBJ2-3, is DGGITQSPKYLFRKEGQNVTLSCEQNLNHDAMYWYRQDPGQGLRLIYYSQIVNDFQKGDIAEGYSVSREKKESFPLTVTSAQKNPTAFYLCASKTSGTDTQYFGPGTRLTVL.